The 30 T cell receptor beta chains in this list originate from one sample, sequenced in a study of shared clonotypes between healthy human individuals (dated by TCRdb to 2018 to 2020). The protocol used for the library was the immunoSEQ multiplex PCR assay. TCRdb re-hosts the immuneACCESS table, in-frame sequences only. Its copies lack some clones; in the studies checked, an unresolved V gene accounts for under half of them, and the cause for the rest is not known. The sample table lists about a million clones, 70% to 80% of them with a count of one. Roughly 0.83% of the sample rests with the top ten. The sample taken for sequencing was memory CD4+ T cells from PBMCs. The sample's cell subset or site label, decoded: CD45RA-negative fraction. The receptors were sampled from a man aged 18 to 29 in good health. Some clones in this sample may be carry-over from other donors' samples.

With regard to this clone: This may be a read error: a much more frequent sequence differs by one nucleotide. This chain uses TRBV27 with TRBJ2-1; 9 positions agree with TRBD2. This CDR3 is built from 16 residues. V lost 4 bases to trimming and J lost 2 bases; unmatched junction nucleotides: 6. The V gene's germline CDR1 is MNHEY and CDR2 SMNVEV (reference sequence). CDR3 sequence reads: CASSSSGADAYNEQFF. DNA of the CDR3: TGTGCCAGCAGTTCTAGCGGGGCGGATGCCTACAATGAGCAGTTCTTC.

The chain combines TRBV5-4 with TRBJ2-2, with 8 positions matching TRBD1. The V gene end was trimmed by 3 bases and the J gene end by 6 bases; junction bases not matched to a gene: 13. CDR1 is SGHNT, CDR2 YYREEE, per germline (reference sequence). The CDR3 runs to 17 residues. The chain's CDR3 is CASSSIVPRTGSGELFF. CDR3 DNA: TGTGCCAGCAGCTCCATAGTGCCTCGGACAGGGTCCGGGGAGCTGTTTTTT.

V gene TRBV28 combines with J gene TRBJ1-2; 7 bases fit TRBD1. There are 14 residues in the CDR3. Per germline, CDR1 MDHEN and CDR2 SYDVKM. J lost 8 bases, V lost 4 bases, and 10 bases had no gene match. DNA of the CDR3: TGTGCCAGCAGTTCGACAGGGTTAGTACAGGGCTACACCTTC. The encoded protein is CASSSTGLVQGYTF.

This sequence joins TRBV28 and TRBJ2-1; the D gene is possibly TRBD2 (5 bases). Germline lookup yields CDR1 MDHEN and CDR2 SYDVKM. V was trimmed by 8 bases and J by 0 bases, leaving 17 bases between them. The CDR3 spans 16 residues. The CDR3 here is CASHVRSASSYNEQFF. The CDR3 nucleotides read TGTGCCAGCCACGTCCGTAGCGCCAGCTCCTACAATGAGCAGTTCTTC.

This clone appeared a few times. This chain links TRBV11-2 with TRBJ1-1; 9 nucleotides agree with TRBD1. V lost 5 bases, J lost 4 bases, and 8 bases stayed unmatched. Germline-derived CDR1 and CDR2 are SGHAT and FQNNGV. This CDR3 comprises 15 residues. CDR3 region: CASSPPTGGVTEAFF. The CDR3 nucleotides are TGTGCCAGCAGCCCCCCGACAGGGGGGGTCACTGAAGCTTTCTTT.

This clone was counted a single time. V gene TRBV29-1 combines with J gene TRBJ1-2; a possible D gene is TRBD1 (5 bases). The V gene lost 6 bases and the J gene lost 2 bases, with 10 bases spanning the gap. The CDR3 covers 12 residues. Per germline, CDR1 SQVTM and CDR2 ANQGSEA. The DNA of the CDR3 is TGCAGCGTGGACACCTACAACTATGGCTACACCTTC. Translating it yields CSVDTYNYGYTF.

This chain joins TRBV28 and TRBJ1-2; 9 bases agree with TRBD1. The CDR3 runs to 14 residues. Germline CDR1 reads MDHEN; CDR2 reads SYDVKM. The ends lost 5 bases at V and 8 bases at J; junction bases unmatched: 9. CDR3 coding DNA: TGTGCCAGCAGTGGGGACAGGGCGAGGAAAGGCTACACCTTC. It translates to CASSGDRARKGYTF.

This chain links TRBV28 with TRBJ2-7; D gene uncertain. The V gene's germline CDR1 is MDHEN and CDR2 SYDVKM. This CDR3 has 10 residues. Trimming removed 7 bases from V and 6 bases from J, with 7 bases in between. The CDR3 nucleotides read TGTGCCAGCATCTTGGTCGAGCAGTACTTC. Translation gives CASILVEQYF.

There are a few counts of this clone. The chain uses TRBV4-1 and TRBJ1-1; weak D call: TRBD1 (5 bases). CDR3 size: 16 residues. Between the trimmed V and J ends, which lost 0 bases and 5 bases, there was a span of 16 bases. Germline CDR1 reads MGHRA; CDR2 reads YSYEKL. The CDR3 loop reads CASSQEGIRGRTEAFF. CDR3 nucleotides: TGCGCCAGCAGCCAAGAGGGGATTCGGGGGAGGACTGAAGCTTTCTTT.

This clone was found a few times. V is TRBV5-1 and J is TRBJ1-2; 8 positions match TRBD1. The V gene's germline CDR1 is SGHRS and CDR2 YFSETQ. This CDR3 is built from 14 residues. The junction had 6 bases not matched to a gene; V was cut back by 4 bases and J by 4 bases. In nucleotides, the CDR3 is TGCGCCAGCAGCGACGGACAGGGTGGCTATGGCTACACCTTC. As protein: CASSDGQGGYGYTF.

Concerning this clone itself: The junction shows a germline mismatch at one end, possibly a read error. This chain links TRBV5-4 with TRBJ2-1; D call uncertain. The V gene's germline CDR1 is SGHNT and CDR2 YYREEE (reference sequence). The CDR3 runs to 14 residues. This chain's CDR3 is CASSLYPQRGLGLF. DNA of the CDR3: TGTGCCAGCAGCCTGTACCCCCAGCGTGGGTTAGGGCTCTTC.

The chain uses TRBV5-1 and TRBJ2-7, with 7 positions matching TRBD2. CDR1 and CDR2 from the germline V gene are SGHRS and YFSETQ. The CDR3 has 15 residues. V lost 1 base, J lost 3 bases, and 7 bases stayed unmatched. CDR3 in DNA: TGCGCCAGCAGCTTGTCCGGCGGGAGAGGCTACGAGCAGTACTTC. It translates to CASSLSGGRGYEQYF.

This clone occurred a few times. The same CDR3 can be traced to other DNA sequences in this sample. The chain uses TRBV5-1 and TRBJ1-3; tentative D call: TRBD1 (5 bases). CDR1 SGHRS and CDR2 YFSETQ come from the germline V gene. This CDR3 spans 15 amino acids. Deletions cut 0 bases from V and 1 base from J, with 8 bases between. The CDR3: CASSLVGGSGNTIYF. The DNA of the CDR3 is TGCGCCAGCAGCTTGGTGGGGGGATCTGGAAACACCATATATTTT.

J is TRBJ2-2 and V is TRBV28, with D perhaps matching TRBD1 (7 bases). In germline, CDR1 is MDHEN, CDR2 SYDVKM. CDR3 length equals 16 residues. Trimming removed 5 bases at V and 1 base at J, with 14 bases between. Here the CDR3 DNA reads TGTGCCAGCAGTCCCCCAGGGGGGAGGAACACCGGGGAGCTGTTTTTT. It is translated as CASSPPGGRNTGELFF.

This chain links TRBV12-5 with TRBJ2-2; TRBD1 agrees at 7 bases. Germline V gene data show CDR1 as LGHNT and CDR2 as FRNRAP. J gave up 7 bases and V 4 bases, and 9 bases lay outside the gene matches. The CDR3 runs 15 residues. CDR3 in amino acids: CASGWLGTAGGELFF. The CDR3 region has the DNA TGTGCTAGTGGTTGGCTCGGGACAGCTGGCGGGGAGCTGTTTTTT.

Written as DNA, the CDR3 is TGCAGCGCCGACCAGAGCTCCTACAATGAGCAGTTCTTC. Amino acid sequence: CSADQSSYNEQFF. The chain uses TRBV29-1 and TRBJ2-1; D unresolved. Trimming cost V 7 bases and J 0 bases, with 10 bases left between them. CDR1 is SQVTM, CDR2 ANQGSEA, per germline. CDR3 length: 13 amino acids.

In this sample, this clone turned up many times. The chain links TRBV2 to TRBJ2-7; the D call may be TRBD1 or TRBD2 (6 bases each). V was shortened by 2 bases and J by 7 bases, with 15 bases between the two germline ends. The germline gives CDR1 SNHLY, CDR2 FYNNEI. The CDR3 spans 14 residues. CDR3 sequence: CASSEWGAGVEQYF. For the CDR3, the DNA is TGTGCCAGCAGTGAATGGGGGGCAGGGGTTGAGCAGTACTTC. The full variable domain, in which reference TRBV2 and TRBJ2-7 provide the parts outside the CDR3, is EPEVTQTPSHQVTQMGQEVILRCVPISNHLYFYWYRQILGQKVEFLVSFYNNEISEKSEIFDDQFSVERPDGSNFTLKIRSTKLEDSAMYFCASSEWGAGVEQYFGPGTRLTVT.

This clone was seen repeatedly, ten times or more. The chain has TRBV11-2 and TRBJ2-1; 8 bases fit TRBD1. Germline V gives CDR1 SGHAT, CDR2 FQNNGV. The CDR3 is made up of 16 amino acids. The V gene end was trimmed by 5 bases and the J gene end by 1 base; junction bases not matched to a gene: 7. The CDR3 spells CASSQRGDRSYNEQFF. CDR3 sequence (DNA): TGTGCCAGCAGCCAAAGGGGGGACAGGTCCTACAATGAGCAGTTCTTC.

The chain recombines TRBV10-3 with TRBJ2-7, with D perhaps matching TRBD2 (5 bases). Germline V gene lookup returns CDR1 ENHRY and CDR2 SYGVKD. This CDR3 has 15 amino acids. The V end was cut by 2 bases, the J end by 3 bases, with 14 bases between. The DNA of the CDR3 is TGTGCCATCAGTGAGGCCCGGACGGGAAACTACGAGCAGTACTTC. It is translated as CAISEARTGNYEQYF.

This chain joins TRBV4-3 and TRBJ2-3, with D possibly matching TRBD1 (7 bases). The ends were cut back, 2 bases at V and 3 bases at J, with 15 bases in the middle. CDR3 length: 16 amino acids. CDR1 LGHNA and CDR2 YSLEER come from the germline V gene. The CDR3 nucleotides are TGCGCCAGCAGCCAATATACTAGCAGGGGGACAGATACGCAGTATTTT. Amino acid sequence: CASSQYTSRGTDTQYF.

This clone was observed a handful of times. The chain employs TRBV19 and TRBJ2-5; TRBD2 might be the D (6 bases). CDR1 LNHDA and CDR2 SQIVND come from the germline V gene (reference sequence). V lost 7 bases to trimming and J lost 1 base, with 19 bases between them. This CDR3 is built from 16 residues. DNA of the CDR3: TGTGCCAGTACCCCGAGGCGGGGCTACCTCCAAGAGACCCAGTACTTC. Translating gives CASTPRRGYLQETQYF.

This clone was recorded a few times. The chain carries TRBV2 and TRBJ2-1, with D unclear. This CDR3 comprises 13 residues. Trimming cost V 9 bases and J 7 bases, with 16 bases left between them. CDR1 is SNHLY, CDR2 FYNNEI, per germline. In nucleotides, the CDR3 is TGTGCCAGTTTGACGGAAGGACGGAATGAGCAGTTCTTC. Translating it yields CASLTEGRNEQFF.

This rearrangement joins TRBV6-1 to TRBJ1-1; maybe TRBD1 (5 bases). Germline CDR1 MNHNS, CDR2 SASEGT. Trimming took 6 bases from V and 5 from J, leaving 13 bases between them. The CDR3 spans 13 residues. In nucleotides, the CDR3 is TGTGCCAGCAGGCTCGAGGGGATGACTGAAGCTTTCTTT. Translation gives CASRLEGMTEAFF.

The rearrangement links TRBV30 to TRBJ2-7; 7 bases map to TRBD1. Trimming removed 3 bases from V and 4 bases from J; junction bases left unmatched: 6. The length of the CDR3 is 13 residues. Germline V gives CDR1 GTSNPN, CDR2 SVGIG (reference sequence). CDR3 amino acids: CAWSLGQRYEQYF. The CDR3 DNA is TGTGCCTGGAGCCTGGGACAGCGGTACGAGCAGTACTTC.

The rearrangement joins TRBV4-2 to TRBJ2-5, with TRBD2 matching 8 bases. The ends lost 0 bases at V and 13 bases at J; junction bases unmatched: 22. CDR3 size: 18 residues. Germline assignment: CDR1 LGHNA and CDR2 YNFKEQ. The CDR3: CASSQDLGGSGTLYRRYF. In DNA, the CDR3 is TGTGCCAGCAGCCAAGACTTGGGGGGTAGCGGGACACTCTACCGGCGGTACTTC.

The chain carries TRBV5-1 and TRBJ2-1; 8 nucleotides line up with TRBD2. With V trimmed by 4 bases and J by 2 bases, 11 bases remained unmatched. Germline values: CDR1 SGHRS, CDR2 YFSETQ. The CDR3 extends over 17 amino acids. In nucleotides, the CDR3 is TGCGCCAGCAGCCAACCTCCCAAGCGGGGGACCTACAATGAGCAGTTCTTC. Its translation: CASSQPPKRGTYNEQFF.

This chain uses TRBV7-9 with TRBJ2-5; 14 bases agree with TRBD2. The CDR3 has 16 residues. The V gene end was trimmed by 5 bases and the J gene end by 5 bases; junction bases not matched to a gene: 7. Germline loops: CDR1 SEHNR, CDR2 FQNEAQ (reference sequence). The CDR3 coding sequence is TGTGCCAGCAGCCCTGGGACTAGCGGGAGTAGTGAGACCCAGTACTTC. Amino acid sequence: CASSPGTSGSSETQYF.

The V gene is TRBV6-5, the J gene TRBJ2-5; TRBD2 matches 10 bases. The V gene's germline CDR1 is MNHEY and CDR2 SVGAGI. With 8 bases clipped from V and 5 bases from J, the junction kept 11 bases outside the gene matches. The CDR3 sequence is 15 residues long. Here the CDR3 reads CASSPRLAGVETQYF. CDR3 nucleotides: TGTGCCAGCTCCCCTCGGCTAGCGGGAGTTGAGACCCAGTACTTC.

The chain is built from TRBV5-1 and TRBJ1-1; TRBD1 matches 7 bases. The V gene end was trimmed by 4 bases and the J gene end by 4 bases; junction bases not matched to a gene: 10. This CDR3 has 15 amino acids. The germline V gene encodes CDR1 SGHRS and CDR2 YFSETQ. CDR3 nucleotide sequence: TGCGCCAGCAGCACCTACAGGGGTGCCAGCACTGAAGCTTTCTTT. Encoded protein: CASSTYRGASTEAFF.

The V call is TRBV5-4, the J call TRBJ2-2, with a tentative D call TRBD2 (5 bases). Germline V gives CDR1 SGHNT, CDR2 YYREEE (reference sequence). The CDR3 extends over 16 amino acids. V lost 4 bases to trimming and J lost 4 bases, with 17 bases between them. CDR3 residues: CASSVNRGAITGELFF. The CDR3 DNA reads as TGTGCCAGCAGCGTGAACCGGGGAGCGATCACCGGGGAGCTGTTTTTT.